This entry lists 14 T cell receptor beta chains sequenced from one sample in a study of early T cells in non-severe SARS-CoV-2 infection. Via MiXCR, TCRdb re-called the 5' RACE reads, giving one row per CDR3 protein. The table records 35,000 to 45,000 distinct CDR3 sequences, roughly 5% of them present only once. Input material: whole blood. The source of these receptors is an adult who was a healthcare worker with PCR-confirmed SARS-CoV-2 infection or an uninfected control (not recorded which).

This clonotype was picked up a small number of times. The rearrangement links TRBV5-1 to TRBJ1-1; 8 bases line up with TRBD1. The V and J ends lost 1 base and 5 bases, in that order; junction bases with no gene match: 4. The germline gives CDR1 SGHRS, CDR2 YFSETQ. The CDR3 covers 14 residues. CDR3 in DNA: TGCGCCAGCAGCTTGTGGACAGGGAGAACTGAAGCTTTCTTT. Translated: CASSLWTGRTEAFF.

This clonotype was seen only a few times. The rearrangement links TRBV6-2 or TRBV6-3 to TRBJ1-2; the D is unclear. There are 14 residues in the CDR3. The germline CDR1 and CDR2 sequences are MNHEY and SVGEGT. Trimming removed 7 bases at V and 3 bases at J, with 15 bases between. Here the CDR3 DNA reads TGTGCCAGCATCCTCCCCGGGGAGGACTATGGCTACACCTTC. It yields the protein CASILPGEDYGYTF.

This clonotype was observed at least ten times. The CDR3 sequence: CAWSGTAPFEPQHF. In DNA form, the CDR3 reads TGTGCCTGGAGTGGGACCGCTCCGTTTGAGCCCCAGCATTTT. J is TRBJ1-5 and V is TRBV30, with D uncertain. CDR1 is GTSNPN and CDR2 is SVGIG in the germline V gene (reference sequence). CDR3 length: 14 amino acids. Trimming pared 1 base from V and 8 bases from J, leaving 15 bases between.

This clonotype came up many times. The J gene is TRBJ2-2, the V gene TRBV19, with D tentatively TRBD2 (5 bases). The germline V gene has CDR1 LNHDA and CDR2 SQIVND (reference sequence). The length of the CDR3 is 13 residues. The V end lost 5 bases, the J end lost 5 bases, and 9 bases lay between the germline ends. The CDR3 loop is CASSPPGTGELFF. In DNA form, the CDR3 reads TGTGCCAGTAGTCCCCCGGGGACCGGGGAGCTGTTTTTT.

This clonotype has at least ten counts. This chain links TRBV19 with TRBJ2-4; 11 bases map to TRBD1. There are 17 residues in the CDR3. Per germline, CDR1 LNHDA and CDR2 SQIVND (reference sequence). Trimming at V came to 7 bases and at J to 4 bases, leaving 12 bases not matched to a gene. CDR3 residues: CASTPAGTGGEKNIQYF. CDR3 nucleotide sequence: TGTGCCAGTACCCCTGCTGGGACAGGGGGGGAAAAAAACATTCAGTACTTC. Drawing the rest from reference TRBV19 and TRBJ2-4, the complete variable domain is DGGITQSPKYLFRKEGQNVTLSCEQNLNHDAMYWYRQDPGQGLRLIYYSQIVNDFQKGDIAEGYSVSREKKESFPLTVTSAQKNPTAFYLCASTPAGTGGEKNIQYFGAGTRLSVL.

This clonotype was picked up many times. This chain joins TRBV28 and TRBJ2-1; 8 positions agree with TRBD2. The germline V gene has CDR1 MDHEN and CDR2 SYDVKM. The CDR3 sequence is 16 residues long. The V segment lost 6 bases and the J segment 0 bases; nucleotides outside the gene matches: 7. CDR3 sequence: CASSPLGTSSYNEQFF. CDR3 DNA sequence: TGTGCCAGCAGCCCCCTCGGGACTAGCTCCTACAATGAGCAGTTCTTC.

This clonotype came up a few times. DNA of the CDR3: TGTGCCAGCAGCCGTCGGGACAGAGCAGGGGACACTGAAGCTTTCTTT. Protein sequence: CASSRRDRAGDTEAFF. The V and J genes are TRBV6-5 and TRBJ1-1; 7 bases map to TRBD1. The CDR3 spans 16 residues. Trimming took 6 bases from V and 3 from J; bases not matched to a gene: 13. Germline CDR1 reads MNHEY; CDR2 reads SVGAGI.

The rearrangement links TRBV10-2 to TRBJ1-1; D gene uncertain. Per the germline V gene, CDR1 is WSHSY and CDR2 is SAAADI. CDR3 size: 10 residues. Trimming stripped 2 bases from V and 12 bases from J, with 7 bases between. This CDR3 reads CASSEGYTFF. CDR3 DNA: TGCGCCAGCAGTGAGGGATATACTTTCTTT.

This clonotype turned up a few times. V usage is TRBV6-2 or TRBV6-3 and J usage is TRBJ2-7; D may correspond to TRBD1 or TRBD2 (5 bases each). There are 12 residues in the CDR3. Trimming removed 10 bases at V and 0 bases at J, with 10 bases between. Germline V gene data show CDR1 as MNHEY and CDR2 as SVGEGT. The DNA of the CDR3 is TGTGCCACCGGGACGGACTCCTACGAGCAGTACTTC. Translated: CATGTDSYEQYF.

This clonotype was detected a few times. The rearrangement joins TRBV11-2 to TRBJ2-5; D is undetermined. This CDR3 spans 14 amino acids. Trimming stripped 5 bases from V and 1 base from J, with 11 bases between. The germline gives CDR1 SGHAT, CDR2 FQNNGV. CDR3 sequence (DNA): TGTGCCAGCAGCGCAGTCGTGGGCCAAGAGACCCAGTACTTC. Protein: CASSAVVGQETQYF.

In its sample, this clonotype was seen many times. The rearrangement uses TRBV6-6 and TRBJ1-3; TRBD1 is a possible D gene (5 bases). This CDR3 is built from 12 residues. The V and J ends lost 8 bases and 4 bases respectively, with 9 bases between them. Germline V gene data show CDR1 as MNHNY and CDR2 as SVGAGI (reference sequence). As DNA, the CDR3 is TGTGCCAGCGGGGCGCTCGGAAACACCATATATTTT. It translates to CASGALGNTIYF.

This clonotype came up many times. The V call is TRBV9, the J call TRBJ2-7, with a tentative D call TRBD1 (6 bases). Trimming took 2 bases from V and 2 from J, leaving 11 bases between them. CDR1 and CDR2 from the germline V gene are SGDLS and YYNGEE. CDR3 size: 14 residues. In nucleotides, the CDR3 is TGTGCCAGCAGCGTCCGGGACACTGCCTACGAGCAGTACTTC. Protein product: CASSVRDTAYEQYF. Based on the CDR3 plus reference TRBV9 and TRBJ2-7, the full variable domain is DSGVTQTPKHLITATGQRVTLRCSPRSGDLSVYWYQQSLDQGLQFLIQYYNGEERAKGNILERFSAQQFPDLHSELNLSSLELGDSALYFCASSVRDTAYEQYFGPGTRLTVT.

This clonotype was found a few times. This chain links TRBV7-9 with TRBJ1-2, with TRBD1 as a possible D gene (5 bases). The germline V gene has CDR1 SEHNR and CDR2 FQNEAQ (reference sequence). Trimming stripped 6 bases from V and 3 bases from J, with 11 bases between. This CDR3 contains 13 residues. CDR3 sequence: CASSSTEDYGYTF. The DNA for the CDR3 is TGTGCCAGCAGTTCGACAGAGGACTATGGCTACACCTTC.

Ten or more counts support this clonotype. The chain combines TRBV7-3 with TRBJ2-2, with D possibly called TRBD1 or TRBD2 (5 bases each). Germline-derived CDR1 and CDR2 are SGHTA and FQGTGA. The CDR3 loop spans 13 amino acids. The ends were cut back, 4 bases at V and 8 bases at J, with 11 bases in the middle. The CDR3 nucleotides read TGTGCCAGCAGCTCGCAGGGACCGGGGGAGCTGTTTTTT. Protein product: CASSSQGPGELFF.